Each of the 30 T cell receptor beta chains below was sequenced from the same sample in a study of blood T cell repertoires in COVID-19. Produced via immunoSEQ multiplex PCR; TCRdb's table is partial and in-frame only. The data show about 300,000 clones, around 90% seen once. Sequencing was performed on PBMCs or T cells enriched from blood (not recorded which). These TCRs come from a woman aged 18-35 years with acute COVID-19.

A few counts support this clone. The rearrangement links TRBV7-9 to TRBJ2-1; the match to TRBD2 covers 11 bases. This CDR3 contains 15 residues. Germline assignment: CDR1 SEHNR and CDR2 FQNEAQ (reference sequence). Trimming at V came to 5 bases and at J to 4 bases, leaving 4 bases not matched to a gene. The CDR3 loop is CASSLSGRGYNEQFF. The CDR3 DNA reads as TGTGCCAGCAGCCTTAGCGGGAGGGGTTACAATGAGCAGTTCTTC.

V usage is TRBV24-1 and J usage is TRBJ2-2; TRBD1 might be the D (5 bases). CDR1 is KGHDR, CDR2 SFDVKD, per germline. V was pared by 11 bases and J by 0 bases, with 9 bases between. The CDR3 contains 13 residues. The CDR3 bases are TGTGCCATCTTACAGGCGAACACCGGGGAGCTGTTTTTT. Translation: CAILQANTGELFF.

This clone has only one observation. The J gene is TRBJ2-2, the V gene TRBV5-6, with TRBD1 matching over 7 bases. From germline, CDR1 is SGHDT and CDR2 YYEEEE. V dropped 4 bases and J dropped 3; count of bases not matched to a gene: 3. The CDR3 covers 14 residues. CDR3 bases: TGTGCCAGCAGCCTACAGGGGTACACCGGGGAGCTGTTTTTT. This codes for CASSLQGYTGELFF.

The chain couples TRBV3-1 (or the pseudogene TRBV3-2) to TRBJ1-1, with TRBD1 matching 7 bases. The V gene end was trimmed by 2 bases and the J gene end by 3 bases; junction bases not matched to a gene: 0. Germline V gene lookup returns CDR1 LGHDT and CDR2 YNNKEL (reference sequence). This CDR3 is built from 13 residues. In nucleotides, the CDR3 is TGTGCCAGCAGCCAACAGGGGGACACTGAAGCTTTCTTT. It is translated as CASSQQGDTEAFF.

The V and J genes are TRBV28 and TRBJ2-7; D may be TRBD1 (5 bases). The V end lost 3 bases, the J end lost 5 bases, and 14 bases lay between the germline ends. Germline V gives CDR1 MDHEN, CDR2 SYDVKM. The CDR3 covers 14 residues. The CDR3 nucleotides read TGTGCCAGCAGTTTCTTGGACAATACCCACGAGCAGTACTTC. Protein sequence: CASSFLDNTHEQYF.

This chain connects TRBV5-1 to TRBJ1-2; D is possibly TRBD1 (6 bases). Germline assignment: CDR1 SGHRS and CDR2 YFSETQ. Trimming left V 2 bases short and J 9 bases short, with 17 bases between. The CDR3 runs 14 residues. The CDR3 DNA reads as TGCGCCAGCAGCTTAGCACAAAACAGGGAAAGCTACACCTTC. Encoded protein: CASSLAQNRESYTF.

The V gene is TRBV7-9, the J gene TRBJ2-3; unclear D gene. This CDR3 region has 13 residues. Trimming took off 4 bases at V and 1 base at J, with 6 bases between the two ends. Germline CDR1 and CDR2: SEHNR and FQNEAQ (reference sequence). The CDR3 loop reads CASSYPGTDTQYF. As DNA, the CDR3 is TGTGCCAGCAGCTACCCAGGCACAGATACGCAGTATTTT.

The V gene is TRBV28, the J gene TRBJ2-2; TRBD2 matches at 12 bases. J gave up 5 bases and V 4 bases, and 5 bases lay outside the gene matches. Looked up from germline, CDR1 is MDHEN and CDR2 is SYDVKM. The CDR3 is 16 amino acids. This CDR3 reads CASSSLLAGGTGELFF. The CDR3 DNA is TGTGCCAGCAGTTCTCTGCTAGCGGGAGGGACCGGGGAGCTGTTTTTT.

The chain couples TRBV28 to TRBJ2-7; 12 positions agree with TRBD2. From germline, CDR1 is MDHEN and CDR2 SYDVKM. The CDR3 totals 17 residues. V dropped 11 bases and J dropped 12; count of bases not matched to a gene: 26. CDR3 bases: TGTGCCTCCCCCCCCCGGCGGACTAGCGGGGCGGTGTCTTCGTCGTACTTC. This codes for CASPPRRTSGAVSSSYF.

CDR3 sequence (DNA): TGCAGTGCTAGTGCTTCAGGGATAAACACCGGGGAGCTGTTTTTT. This translates into CSASASGINTGELFF. The chain links TRBV20-1 to TRBJ2-2; tentatively, D is TRBD1 (5 bases). Germline V gives CDR1 DFQATT, CDR2 SNEGSKA (reference sequence). The CDR3 has 15 amino acids. Deletions cut 3 bases from V and 2 bases from J, with 13 bases between.

V usage is TRBV10-3 and J usage is TRBJ2-5; 9 bases map to TRBD1. This CDR3 is 15 amino acids long. Germline values: CDR1 ENHRY, CDR2 SYGVKD. J was trimmed by 0 bases and V by 5 bases; bases with no gene match: 4. In DNA form, the CDR3 reads TGTGCCATCAGTTCCGGGACAGGGTACCAAGAGACCCAGTACTTC. It yields the protein CAISSGTGYQETQYF.

The CDR3 DNA reads TGCGCCAGCAGTCCCAGGGACTCTGGAAACACCATATATTTT. Translating it yields CASSPRDSGNTIYF. The V and J genes are TRBV5-1 and TRBJ1-3, with a weak D call TRBD1 (5 bases). CDR3 length equals 14 residues. Deletions cut 5 bases from V and 0 bases from J, with 9 bases between. The germline V gene has CDR1 SGHRS and CDR2 YFSETQ.

This clone has just one count. The V and J genes are TRBV11-2 and TRBJ2-7; 7 positions agree with TRBD2. The V gene end was trimmed by 5 bases and the J gene end by 5 bases; junction bases not matched to a gene: 9. CDR3 length equals 14 residues. Germline CDR1 SGHAT, CDR2 FQNNGV. The CDR3 sequence is CASSGWGGDHEQYF. The CDR3 bases are TGTGCCAGCAGCGGATGGGGAGGGGACCACGAGCAGTACTTC.

The J gene is TRBJ1-1, the V gene TRBV7-9; TRBD1 matches at 8 bases. The CDR3 consists of 14 residues. V shed 5 bases, J shed 3 bases, and the junction held 5 bases outside the gene matches. Germline CDR1 SEHNR, CDR2 FQNEAQ (reference sequence). CDR3 nucleotides: TGTGCCAGCAGCCGCGGACAGGGCTACACTGAAGCTTTCTTT. It yields the protein CASSRGQGYTEAFF.

This chain uses TRBV7-3 with TRBJ1-1; no reliable D call. The V gene lost 1 base and the J gene lost 5 bases, with 8 bases spanning the gap. This CDR3 comprises 13 residues. Looked up from germline, CDR1 is SGHTA and CDR2 is FQGTGA. In DNA form, the CDR3 reads TGTGCCAGCAGCTTAAGCCTCGGTACTGAAGCTTTCTTT. As protein: CASSLSLGTEAFF. The full variable domain, with the rest looked up from reference TRBV7-3 and TRBJ1-1, is GAGVSQTPSNKVTEKGKYVELRCDPISGHTALYWYRQSLGQGPEFLIYFQGTGAADDSGLPNDRFFAVRPEGSVSTLKIQRTERGDSAVYLCASSLSLGTEAFFGQGTRLTVV.

The chain couples TRBV13 to TRBJ1-2; 9 nucleotides line up with TRBD1. The CDR3 covers 14 residues. Trimming cost V 5 bases and J 4 bases; bases outside gene matches: 5. From germline, CDR1 is PRHDT and CDR2 FYEKMQ (reference sequence). This CDR3 is CASSSGTGSYGYTF. CDR3 sequence (DNA): TGTGCCAGCAGCAGCGGGACAGGGAGCTATGGCTACACCTTC.

V is TRBV9 and J is TRBJ2-1; the match to TRBD2 covers 9 bases. Germline lookup yields CDR1 SGDLS and CDR2 YYNGEE. V shed 2 bases, J shed 0 bases, and the junction held 12 bases outside the gene matches. CDR3 length: 19 amino acids. The CDR3 DNA reads TGTGCCAGCAGCGTCCCAGCTAGCGGGATGACGGCCTCCTACAATGAGCAGTTCTTC. This translates into CASSVPASGMTASYNEQFF.

The chain carries TRBV6-5 and TRBJ1-1; D ambiguous. V dropped 10 bases and J dropped 7 bases, with 16 bases sitting between them. From germline, CDR1 is MNHEY and CDR2 SVGAGI. The CDR3 spans 12 residues. The CDR3 loop is CATTSRVGEAFF. The DNA for the CDR3 is TGTGCCACCACGTCGAGGGTGGGTGAAGCTTTCTTT.

To note about this clone: Other DNA sequences within the sample encode an identical CDR3. The chain joins TRBV5-1 to TRBJ2-1, with TRBD2 matching 14 bases. The trim removed 3 bases at V and 7 bases at J, leaving 3 bases unmatched. This CDR3 has 15 amino acids. In germline, CDR1 is SGHRS, CDR2 YFSETQ. In DNA, the CDR3 is TGCGCCAGCAGCTGGGGGACTAGCGGGGGAAATGAGCAGTTCTTC. This encodes CASSWGTSGGNEQFF.

This chain links TRBV2 with TRBJ2-5; D is unresolved. CDR1 and CDR2 from the germline V gene are SNHLY and FYNNEI. The CDR3 runs to 11 residues. Deletions cut 7 bases from V and 0 bases from J, with 3 bases between. The CDR3 DNA reads as TGTGCCAGCACTAACCAAGAGACCCAGTACTTC. It encodes CASTNQETQYF. The full variable domain, rest sourced from reference TRBV2 and TRBJ2-5, is EPEVTQTPSHQVTQMGQEVILRCVPISNHLYFYWYRQILGQKVEFLVSFYNNEISEKSEIFDDQFSVERPDGSNFTLKIRSTKLEDSAMYFCASTNQETQYFGPGTRLLVL.

The rearrangement uses TRBV5-1 and TRBJ2-1; 8 bases match TRBD1. Germline V gene lookup returns CDR1 SGHRS and CDR2 YFSETQ. The CDR3 loop spans 17 amino acids. With 1 base clipped from V and 5 bases from J, the junction kept 11 bases outside the gene matches. The CDR3 DNA sequence: TGCGCCAGCAGCTTGCAGGGGGCAAGGGGAATACACAATGAGCAGTTCTTC. As protein: CASSLQGARGIHNEQFF. Full variable domain (missing parts from reference TRBV5-1 and TRBJ2-1): KAGVTQTPRYLIKTRGQQVTLSCSPISGHRSVSWYQQTPGQGLQFLFEYFSETQRNKGNFPGRFSGRQFSNSRSEMNVSTLELGDSALYLCASSLQGARGIHNEQFFGPGTRLTVL.

CDR3 bases: TGTGCCAGCACCCCGAGGGATAGGGAGGACATTCAGTACTTC. Its protein is CASTPRDREDIQYF. The chain links TRBV7-2 to TRBJ2-4, with a tentative D call TRBD2 (6 bases). The V end was cut by 7 bases, the J end by 8 bases, with 18 bases between. Germline values: CDR1 SGHTA, CDR2 FQGNSA. The CDR3 is 14 residues long.

This clone was seen more than once but under ten times. V is TRBV4-1 and J is TRBJ2-7; 8 bases are a match to TRBD1. V was clipped by 0 bases and J by 2 bases; unmatched bases: 6. There are 16 residues in the CDR3. Germline values: CDR1 MGHRA, CDR2 YSYEKL. The CDR3 DNA reads as TGCGCCAGCAGCCAAGATGGGGCAGGGGGCACCTACGAGCAGTACTTC. It is translated as CASSQDGAGGTYEQYF.

The chain has TRBV28 and TRBJ2-7; a possible D gene is TRBD1 (6 bases). The CDR3 length is 13 residues. Trimming took off 5 bases at V and 5 bases at J, with 13 bases between the two ends. Per germline, CDR1 MDHEN and CDR2 SYDVKM. DNA for the CDR3: TGTGCCAGCAGTCTGATCCAGGGGAACGAGCAGTACTTC. Amino acid sequence: CASSLIQGNEQYF.

The chain carries TRBV9 and TRBJ2-1, with TRBD2 matching over 13 bases. The V segment lost 3 bases and the J segment 2 bases; nucleotides outside the gene matches: 2. This CDR3 spans 16 amino acids. Germline-derived CDR1 and CDR2 are SGDLS and YYNGEE. CDR3 residues: CASSAGTSGAYNEQFF. The CDR3 nucleotides are TGTGCCAGCAGCGCAGGGACTAGCGGGGCCTACAATGAGCAGTTCTTC.

The chain uses TRBV19 and TRBJ2-5, with D possibly being TRBD1 (5 bases). The CDR3 totals 14 residues. The germline CDR1 and CDR2 sequences are LNHDA and SQIVND (reference sequence). Trimming took 3 bases from V and 5 from J, leaving 13 bases between them. This CDR3 is CASSIQGNAETQYF. The CDR3 DNA is TGTGCCAGTAGTATCCAGGGTAATGCCGAGACCCAGTACTTC.

The chain recombines TRBV10-3 with TRBJ1-6; tentative D call: TRBD1 (5 bases). The CDR3 runs 13 residues. Per germline, CDR1 ENHRY and CDR2 SYGVKD. The V gene lost 0 bases and the J gene lost 10 bases, with 7 bases spanning the gap. CDR3 DNA sequence: TGTGCCATCAGTGAGTCCGGGGGATCACCCCTCCACTTT. Protein product: CAISESGGSPLHF.

V is TRBV5-1 and J is TRBJ1-1; D may be TRBD1 (5 bases). Trimming took 0 bases from V and 3 from J, leaving 12 bases between them. Germline V gene data show CDR1 as SGHRS and CDR2 as YFSETQ. The CDR3 sequence is 15 residues long. The CDR3 DNA reads TGCGCCAGCAGCTTGGTTCCAGGGTGGGACACTGAAGCTTTCTTT. This translates into CASSLVPGWDTEAFF.

The genes are TRBV7-9 and TRBJ2-1, with D possibly TRBD1 on 5 matching bases. Germline lookup yields CDR1 SEHNR and CDR2 FQNEAQ (reference sequence). The CDR3 runs to 17 residues. Trimming stripped 6 bases from V and 0 bases from J, with 18 bases between. The chain's CDR3 is CASSLGMGDSSYNEQFF. The CDR3 region has the DNA TGTGCCAGCAGTCTAGGGATGGGCGACAGCTCCTACAATGAGCAGTTCTTC.

The chain uses TRBV19 and TRBJ1-4, with 11 bases matching TRBD1. Germline-derived CDR1 and CDR2 are LNHDA and SQIVND (reference sequence). The CDR3 consists of 14 residues. Losses at the gene ends were 8 bases for V and 3 bases for J; bases not matched to a gene: 2. The CDR3 DNA reads as TGTGCCAGTGGACAGGGGGCGGCTAATGAAAAACTGTTTTTT. Amino acid sequence: CASGQGAANEKLFF.